A selection of T cell receptor beta chains follows, all from one sample in a study of PD-1 blockade in classical Hodgkin lymphoma. The repertoire was sequenced with immunoSEQ multiplex PCR; TCRdb's copy has only in-frame clones and lacks some. This sample has some 100,000 clones; 85% to 90% occur once, and the top ten carry under 7.5%. The sequences come from peripheral blood mononuclear cells (PBMCs), collected before the second cycle of nivolumab. The receptors shown here come from a human donor with classical Hodgkin lymphoma. CDR3s include the opening cysteine and the closing phenylalanine or tryptophan. Each record gives: clone size, J gene, D gene, CDR3 length, V gene, CDR3 DNA, CDR3 protein. A D gene is named only where the DNA matches it firmly. Rows give clone size only sometimes, using once, few, many, or a class for an expanded clone.

-	TRBJ2-7	-	15	TRBV7-2	TGTGCCAGCAGCTTAGTCGCGCAGGGGAGCTACGAGCAGTACTTC	CASSLVAQGSYEQYF
-	TRBJ1-4	-	14	TRBV6-5	TGTGCCAGCAGCTCTACCTCTATTAATGAAAAACTGTTTTTT	CASSSTSINEKLFF
-	TRBJ2-7	TRBD1	16	TRBV5-6	TGTGCCAGCAGCTTGGGATTCCAGGGGGTAACCTACGAGCAGTACTTC	CASSLGFQGVTYEQYF
-	TRBJ2-1	TRBD2	14	TRBV27	TGTGCCACCGGGGGGCTAGCGGGGGACAATGAGCAGTTCTTC	CATGGLAGDNEQFF
-	TRBJ1-1	-	15	TRBV5-4	TGTGCCAGCAGCTTGTACGGGGAAATGAACACTGAAGCTTTCTTT	CASSLYGEMNTEAFF
-	TRBJ2-3	TRBD2	16	TRBV9	TGTGCCAGCAGCGTAGAAAGCGGGGGGGGCACAGATACGCAGTATTTT	CASSVESGGGTDTQYF
few	TRBJ1-5	-	14	TRBV30	TGTGCCTGGAGTGTCAAGGTGTGGGATCAGCCCCAGCATTTT	CAWSVKVWDQPQHF
few	TRBJ1-1	-	12	TRBV7-9	TGTGCCAGCAGCTTAATCGGAGAGGGGGCTTTCTTT	CASSLIGEGAFF
-	TRBJ2-7	-	12	TRBV28	TGTGCCAGCAGTTATCTGGGCGGCGAGCAGTACTTC	CASSYLGGEQYF
-	TRBJ2-7	-	17	TRBV30	TGTGCCTGGAGTGTACTCGGGCAGGGAGAATTTATGTACGAGCAGTACTTC	CAWSVLGQGEFMYEQYF
-	TRBJ1-2	-	12	TRBV6-4	TGTGCCAGCAGTGACACGGGTTATGGCTACACCTTC	CASSDTGYGYTF
-	TRBJ2-7	TRBD1	16	TRBV19	TGTGCCAGTAGTATAGGCGCCAGGGGGAAAATCTACGAGCAGTACTTC	CASSIGARGKIYEQYF
-	TRBJ2-1	TRBD2	15	TRBV4-3	TGCGCCAGCAGCCAAATACTAGCGGGTTACAATGAGCAGTTCTTC	CASSQILAGYNEQFF
-	TRBJ1-3	-	14	TRBV7-2	TGTGCCAGCAGCGGGGGGATCTCTGGAAACACCATATATTTT	CASSGGISGNTIYF